Each of the 5 T cell receptor beta chains below was sequenced from the same sample in a study of T cell clones after liver transplantation. Only in-frame clones appear in the TCRdb table, and some are missing; sequencing was by immunoSEQ multiplex PCR. The sample carries 50,000 or so clones, 65% to 80% recorded once. The source material was CD4+ T cells from blood, sampled about 56 months after liver transplant. These receptors originate from a human patient who received a liver transplant. The graft donor may account for some of the T cells.

This clone was observed a handful of times. The V call is TRBV19, the J call TRBJ1-1, with 8 nucleotides matching TRBD1. Germline values: CDR1 LNHDA, CDR2 SQIVND (reference sequence). The CDR3 runs 17 residues. With 3 bases clipped from V and 2 bases from J, the junction kept 11 bases outside the gene matches. CDR3 coding DNA: TGTGCCAGTAGTATCAGAAGGACTACAGGGGGTAACACTGAAGCTTTCTTT. It encodes CASSIRRTTGGNTEAFF.

This clone came up a few times. V and J are TRBV30 and TRBJ1-6, with 12 bases aligning to TRBD1. The J segment lost 13 bases and the V segment lost 5 bases, leaving 6 bases of the junction unmatched. This CDR3 spans 13 amino acids. Germline lookup yields CDR1 GTSNPN and CDR2 SVGIG (reference sequence). CDR3 residues: CAWAGQGAPPLHF. CDR3 coding DNA: TGTGCCTGGGCGGGACAGGGGGCTCCCCCCCTCCACTTT. Supplemented by reference TRBV30 and TRBJ1-6, the full variable domain reads SQTIHQWPATLVQPVGSPLSLECTVEGTSNPNLYWYRQAAGRGLQLLFYSVGIGQISSEVPQNLSASRPQDRQFILSSKKLLLSDSGFYLCAWAGQGAPPLHFGNGTRLTVT.

The rearrangement joins TRBV4-1 to TRBJ2-5, with 8 nucleotides matching TRBD2. V dropped 0 bases and J dropped 1; count of bases not matched to a gene: 10. Germline V gene sequence: CDR1 MGHRA, CDR2 YSYEKL. The CDR3 spans 18 residues. In DNA form, the CDR3 reads TGCGCCAGCAGCCAAGATCGGGGCCGGGGGGGTCGCCAAGAGACCCAGTACTTC. This gives the protein CASSQDRGRGGRQETQYF.

The rearrangement uses TRBV10-3 and TRBJ2-7; D perhaps matches TRBD2 (5 bases). Germline V CDR1 and CDR2: ENHRY, SYGVKD. CDR3 length: 12 residues. Trimming cost V 6 bases and J 4 bases, with 10 bases left between them. CDR3 sequence reads: CAISRTPYEQYF. The DNA for the CDR3 is TGTGCCATCAGCAGGACTCCTTACGAGCAGTACTTC.

The rearrangement uses TRBV5-1 and TRBJ2-7, with 10 bases fitting TRBD2. Germline lookup yields CDR1 SGHRS and CDR2 YFSETQ. The CDR3 runs to 16 residues. V shed 1 base, J shed 6 bases, and the junction held 10 bases outside the gene matches. The CDR3 sequence is CASSLWALAGGSEQYF. CDR3 nucleotide sequence: TGCGCCAGCAGCTTGTGGGCCTTAGCGGGGGGAAGCGAGCAGTACTTC.